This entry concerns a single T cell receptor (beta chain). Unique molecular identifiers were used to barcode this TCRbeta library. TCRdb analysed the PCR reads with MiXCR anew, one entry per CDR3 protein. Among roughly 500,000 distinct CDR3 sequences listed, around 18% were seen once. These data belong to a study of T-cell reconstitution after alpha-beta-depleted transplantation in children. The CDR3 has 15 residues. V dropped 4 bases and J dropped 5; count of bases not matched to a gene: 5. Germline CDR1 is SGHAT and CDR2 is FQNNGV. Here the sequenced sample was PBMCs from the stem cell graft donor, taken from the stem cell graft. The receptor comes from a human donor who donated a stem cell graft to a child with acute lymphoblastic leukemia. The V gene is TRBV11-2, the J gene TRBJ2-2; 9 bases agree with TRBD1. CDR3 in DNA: TGTGCCAGCAGCTCAAACAGGGGGCGGACCGGGGAGCTGTTTTTT. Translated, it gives CASSSNRGRTGELFF. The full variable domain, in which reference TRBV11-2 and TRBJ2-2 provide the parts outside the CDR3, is EAGVAQSPRYKIIEKRQSVAFWCNPISGHATLYWYQQILGQGPKLLIQFQNNGVVDDSQLPKDRFSAERLKGVDSTLKIQPAKLEDSAVYLCASSSNRGRTGELFFGEGSRLTVL.